Listed here is a single TCR beta chain. The data are from a study of blood T cell repertoires in COVID-19. Background on the study: The United States, Italy and Spain provided the acute and convalescent COVID-19 samples. From T cells, B-cell-depleted T cells, or PBMCs came the material, which was cDNA or gDNA.

The protocol was immunoSEQ multiplex PCR, while the TCRdb copy is restricted to in-frame clones and leaves out a portion. The sample records some 100,000 clones, around 80% being singletons. The CDR3 length is 16 residues. Trimming shortened V by 0 bases and J by 2 bases, and 11 bases separated the two germline ends. Germline V gene data show CDR1 as MNHEY and CDR2 as SMNVEV (reference sequence). The sequencing input was peripheral blood. V and J are TRBV27 and TRBJ1-5; D gene ambiguous. The origin of this receptor is a human donor in a cohort sampled during active or convalescent COVID-19. The CDR3 protein is CASSLSTVSGNQPQHF. The CDR3 DNA is TGTGCCAGCAGTTTATCCACAGTTTCGGGCAATCAGCCCCAGCATTTT.